Here is one T cell receptor (beta chain) with its context. Original processing methods: The authors estimated nucleated cell counts from reference gene primer amplification. Repertoires were generated with immunoSEQ multiplex PCR, while TCRdb's copy carries only in-frame clones and drops some. D and trimming were read from the DNA, whereas the V and J calls and clone size are those reported in that table. The profile shows more than 90,000 clones, approximately 77% of them singletons. The CDR3 length is 16 residues. The sample comes from a study of blood T cell repertoires in COVID-19. Study information: T cells, B-cell-depleted T cells, or PBMCs supplied cDNA or gDNA.

This rearrangement joins TRBV21-1 to TRBJ1-6; the table names TRBD1, a call not compared with the DNA. TRBV21-1 is shown as a pseudogene. This receptor was identified in a woman older than 75 with acute or convalescent COVID-19. What was sequenced was peripheral blood. The CDR3 nucleotides are TGTGCCAGCAGCGCCTCGACAGGGAGCTATAATTCACCCCTCCACTTT. It encodes CASSASTGSYNSPLHF.